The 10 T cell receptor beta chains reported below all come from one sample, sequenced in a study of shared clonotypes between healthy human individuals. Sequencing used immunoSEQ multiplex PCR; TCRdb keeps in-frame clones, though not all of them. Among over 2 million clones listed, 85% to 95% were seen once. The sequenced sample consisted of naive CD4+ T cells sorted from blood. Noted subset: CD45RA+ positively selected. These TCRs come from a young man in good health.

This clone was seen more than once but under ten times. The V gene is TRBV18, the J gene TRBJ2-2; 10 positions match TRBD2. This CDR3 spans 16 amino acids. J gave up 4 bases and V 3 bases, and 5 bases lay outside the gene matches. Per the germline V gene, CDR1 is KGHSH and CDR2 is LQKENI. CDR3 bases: TGTGCCAGCTCACCCTTAGCGGGAGGAGGCACCGGGGAGCTGTTTTTT. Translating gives CASSPLAGGGTGELFF.

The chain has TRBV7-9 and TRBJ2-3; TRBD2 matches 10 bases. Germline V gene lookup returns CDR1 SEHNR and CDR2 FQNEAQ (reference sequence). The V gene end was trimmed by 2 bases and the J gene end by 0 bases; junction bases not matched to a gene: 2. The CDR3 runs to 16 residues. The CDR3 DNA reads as TGTGCCAGCAGCTTACTAGCGGGGGCCAGCACAGATACGCAGTATTTT. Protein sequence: CASSLLAGASTDTQYF.

The DNA for the CDR3 is TGTGCCAGCAGCTTGGTTCCGGTGGGCGAGCAGTACTTC. Its protein product is CASSLVPVGEQYF. This sequence joins TRBV5-4 and TRBJ2-7, with no clear D. CDR1 and CDR2 (germline): SGHNT, YYREEE (reference sequence). V lost 0 bases and J lost 6, with 10 bases in between. This CDR3 contains 13 residues.

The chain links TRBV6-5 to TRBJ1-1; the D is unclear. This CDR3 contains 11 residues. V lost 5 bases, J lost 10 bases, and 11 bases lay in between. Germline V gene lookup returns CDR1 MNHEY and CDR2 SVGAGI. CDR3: CASSPGIGAFF. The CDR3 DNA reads TGTGCCAGCAGTCCCGGGATTGGAGCTTTCTTT.

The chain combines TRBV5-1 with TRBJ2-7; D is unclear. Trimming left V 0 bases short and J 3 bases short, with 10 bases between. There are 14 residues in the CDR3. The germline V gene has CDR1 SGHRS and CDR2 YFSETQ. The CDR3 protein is CASSLDGVIYEQYF. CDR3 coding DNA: TGCGCCAGCAGCTTGGATGGGGTGATCTACGAGCAGTACTTC. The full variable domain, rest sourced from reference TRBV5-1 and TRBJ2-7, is KAGVTQTPRYLIKTRGQQVTLSCSPISGHRSVSWYQQTPGQGLQFLFEYFSETQRNKGNFPGRFSGRQFSNSRSEMNVSTLELGDSALYLCASSLDGVIYEQYFGPGTRLTVT.

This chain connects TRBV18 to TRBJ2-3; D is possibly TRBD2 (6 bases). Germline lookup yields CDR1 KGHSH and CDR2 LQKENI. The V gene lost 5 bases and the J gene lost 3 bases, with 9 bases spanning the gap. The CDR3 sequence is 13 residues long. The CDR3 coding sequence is TGTGCCAGCTCATTGGGGACTACAGATACGCAGTATTTT. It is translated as CASSLGTTDTQYF. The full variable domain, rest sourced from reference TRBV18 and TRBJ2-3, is NAGVMQNPRHLVRRRGQEARLRCSPMKGHSHVYWYRQLPEEGLKFMVYLQKENIIDESGMPKERFSAEFPKEGPSILRIQQVVRGDSAAYFCASSLGTTDTQYFGPGTRLTVL.

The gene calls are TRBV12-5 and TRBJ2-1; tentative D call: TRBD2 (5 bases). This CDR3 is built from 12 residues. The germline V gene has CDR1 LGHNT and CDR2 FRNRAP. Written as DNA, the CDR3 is TGTGCCTCTAGTACGGGGTACAATGAGCAGTTCTTC. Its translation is CASSTGYNEQFF.

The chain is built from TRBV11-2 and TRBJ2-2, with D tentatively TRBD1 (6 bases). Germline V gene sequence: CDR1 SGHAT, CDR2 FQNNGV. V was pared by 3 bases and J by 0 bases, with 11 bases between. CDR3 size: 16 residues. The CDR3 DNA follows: TGTGCCAGCAGCTTGTTGCAGGGGACGAACACCGGGGAGCTGTTTTTT. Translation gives CASSLLQGTNTGELFF.

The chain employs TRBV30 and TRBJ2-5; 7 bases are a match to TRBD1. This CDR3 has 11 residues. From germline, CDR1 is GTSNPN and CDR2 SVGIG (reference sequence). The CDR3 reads CAGGSGETQYF. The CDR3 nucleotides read TGTGCAGGGGGCTCTGGGGAGACCCAGTACTTC.

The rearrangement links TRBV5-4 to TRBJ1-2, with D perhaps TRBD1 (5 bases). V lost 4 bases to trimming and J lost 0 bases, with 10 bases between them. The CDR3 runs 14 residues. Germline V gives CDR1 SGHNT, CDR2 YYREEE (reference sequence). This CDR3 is CASSVGLANYGYTF. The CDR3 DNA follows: TGTGCCAGCAGCGTGGGGCTAGCTAACTATGGCTACACCTTC.